This is a list of T cell receptor beta chains from one sample in a study of blood T cell repertoires in COVID-19. The method was immunoSEQ multiplex PCR; TCRdb's version includes in-frame clones alone and lacks a portion of them. Here the sample spans over 250,000 clones, roughly 89% being singletons. Source material: peripheral blood. The receptors were gathered from a man between 45 and 60 years old with acute or convalescent COVID-19. CDR3s include the opening cysteine and the closing phenylalanine or tryptophan. The order of the fields is D gene, clone size, V gene, J gene, CDR3 DNA, CDR3 protein. A D gene is named only where the DNA matches it firmly. Rows may omit the clone size; those that give it use once, few, many or a size class.

TRBD2	.	TRBV30	TRBJ2-2	TGTGCCTGCGGGACTAGTTTTTCCGGGGAGCTGTTTTTT	CACGTSFSGELFF
TRBD1	.	TRBV5-1	TRBJ1-6	TGCGCCAGCAGCTTGGAGGGGACAGGACCATCACCCCTCCACTTT	CASSLEGTGPSPLHF
TRBD2	.	TRBV9	TRBJ2-2	TGTGCCAGCAGCGTAGAGACTAGCGGGGCCGCGAACACCGGGGAGCTGTTTTTT	CASSVETSGAANTGELFF
.	.	TRBV9	TRBJ2-7	TGTGCCAGCAGCGGGCTCTCCTACGAGCAGTACTTC	CASSGLSYEQYF
.	once	TRBV21-1	TRBJ2-1	TGTGCCAGCAGCAAAGAGCTCTTCCAGGATGCCTACAATGAGCAGTTCTTC	CASSKELFQDAYNEQFF
TRBD2	once	TRBV15	TRBJ2-3	TGTGCCACCAGCCTCCTAGCGGGGGGTGCAGATACGCAGTATTTT	CATSLLAGGADTQYF
.	.	TRBV12-3/TRBV12-4	TRBJ1-6	TGTGCCAGCAGGCGCTTTAATTCACCCCTCCACTTT	CASRRFNSPLHF
TRBD2	.	TRBV5-1	TRBJ2-5	TGCGCCAGCAGCTTGGCGGGGGGACCCGTCGGGGAGACCCAGTACTTC	CASSLAGGPVGETQYF
.	.	TRBV3-1/TRBV3-2	TRBJ1-5	TGTGCCAGCAGCCCTGGGAGTAGCAATCAGCCCCAGCATTTT	CASSPGSSNQPQHF
TRBD1	.	TRBV30	TRBJ2-7	TGTGCCTGGATCCCCGACAGGGGGCAGGGCGAGCAGTACTTC	CAWIPDRGQGEQYF
TRBD1	.	TRBV3-1/TRBV3-2	TRBJ1-2	TGTGCCAGCAGCCAAGGGGGACAGGGGCTGACACTCCATCTGGGCGGCTACACCTTC	CASSQGGQGLTLHLGGYTF
.	.	TRBV5-1	TRBJ1-5	TGCGCCAGCAGCTTGAGGGGTGATAGCAATCAGCCCCAGCATTTT	CASSLRGDSNQPQHF
.	.	TRBV10-3	TRBJ1-5	TGTGCCATCAGTGCAGGGGGCAATCAGCCCCAGCATTTT	CAISAGGNQPQHF
TRBD1	.	TRBV7-2	TRBJ1-2	TGTGCCAGCAGCCCTAGGCTACAGGGGGTGAACTATGGCTACACCTTC	CASSPRLQGVNYGYTF
.	.	TRBV5-1	TRBJ2-1	TGCGCCAGCAGTAGGGAAGGGGCCCCCCACAATGAGCAGTTCTTC	CASSREGAPHNEQFF
TRBD1	.	TRBV7-8	TRBJ1-5	TGTGCCAGCAGCCGGGACAGGAACAATCAGCCCCAGCATTTT	CASSRDRNNQPQHF
TRBD1	.	TRBV11-2	TRBJ1-2	TGTGCCAGCAGCGCGGACAGGGACGGTGGCTACACCTTC	CASSADRDGGYTF
.	.	TRBV19	TRBJ1-3	TGTGCCAGTAGTATGTGGATCCCCCGACGGGGAGCACTTGGAAACACCATATATTTT	CASSMWIPRRGALGNTIYF
.	once	TRBV12-5	TRBJ2-7	TGTGCTAGTGGTACAACAAGCTACGAGCAGTACTTC	CASGTTSYEQYF
TRBD2	.	TRBV5-1	TRBJ2-7	TGCGCCAGCAGCTCTGGGGGGGAAACGGGCGAGCAGTACTTC	CASSSGGETGEQYF
.	.	TRBV5-1	TRBJ1-5	TGCGCCAGCAGTCCGGCAGGGGTCGATCAGCCCCAGCATTTT	CASSPAGVDQPQHF
TRBD1	.	TRBV14	TRBJ2-5	TGTGCCAGCAGCCCCGACAGGGGCCACACGCATGAGACCCAGTACTTC	CASSPDRGHTHETQYF
TRBD2	.	TRBV15	TRBJ2-5	TGTGCCACCAGCAGAGGAGATCTAGCGGGGGGCCAAGAGACCCAGTACTTC	CATSRGDLAGGQETQYF
.	.	TRBV19	TRBJ2-2	TGTGCCAGTCGTCAGTCGGGGTCGAACACCGGGGAGCTGTTTTTT	CASRQSGSNTGELFF
.	.	TRBV13	TRBJ2-5	TGTGCCAGCAGCTCCCGGGAGCAGCAAGAGACCCAGTACTTC	CASSSREQQETQYF
TRBD2	few	TRBV7-2	TRBJ2-1	TGTGCCAGCAGCGTCACTAGCGGGGGTTACAATGAGCAGTTCTTC	CASSVTSGGYNEQFF
.	.	TRBV6-1	TRBJ1-2	TGTGCCAGCAGTGAACGAGTGAGGGCAGGGGAAAGGGTTAGAAATGGCTACACCTTC	CASSERVRAGERVRNGYTF
.	.	TRBV2	TRBJ1-4	TGTGCCAGCAGTGTTATAGGGGCAACTAATGAAAAACTGTTTTTT	CASSVIGATNEKLFF
.	.	TRBV2	TRBJ2-7	TGTGCCACCGAAGAGGGGAGGACCGTCTACGAGCAGTACTTC	CATEEGRTVYEQYF
TRBD1	.	TRBV19	TRBJ1-5	TGTGCCAGCTCGGACAGGGCCGTTCAGCCCCAGCATTTT	CASSDRAVQPQHF
.	.	TRBV7-9	TRBJ1-1	TGTGCCAGCAGCCGGACAGCCGAAGCTTTCTTT	CASSRTAEAFF
TRBD1	.	TRBV27	TRBJ1-5	TGTGCCAGCAGTCCTCAGACAGGGTTCACCTATCAGCCCCAGCATTTT	CASSPQTGFTYQPQHF
.	.	TRBV4-2	TRBJ1-5	TGTGCCAGCAGCCCTAGAGGGGAGGCAGAAGGTGGGCCCCAGCATTTT	CASSPRGEAEGGPQHF